This TCR beta chain appears in the sequencing data of a study of CD8+ T cells in alopecia areata (dated by TCRdb to about 2018). Background on the whole study: The treated patients took part in an open-label pilot trial in which moderate-to-severe alopecia areata was treated with oral tofacitinib at 5 to 10 mg twice daily. Patients stayed on tofacitinib for 6 to 18 months and then had 6 months of follow-up off drug so that delayed response and recurrence could be assessed. Disease severity in treated patients was measured with the SALT score, which quantifies the percentage of affected scalp surface area. In both human patients and the C3H/HeJ mouse model, the study applied high-throughput TCRbeta sequencing to look at T cell clonal expansion in alopecia areata. Human TCRbeta sequencing covered scalp tissue and sorted CD4+ and CD8+ peripheral blood T cells from patchy and totalis/universalis alopecia areata patients and healthy controls. Patients on tofacitinib were biopsied at baseline and after 4 and 24 weeks of treatment, and several of the patients also had a later scalp biopsy. Scalp clonality was compared among normal scalp (n=4), patchy alopecia areata scalp (n=8), and alopecia totalis/universalis scalp (n=8). RNA came from the PAXgene miRNA kit for fixed scalp, the miRNeasy kit for PBMCs, and the RNeasy kit for mouse skin. immunoSEQ multiplex PCR using 35 Vbeta forward primers and 13 Jbeta reverse primers was used to amplify TCRbeta CDR3 regions.

The receptor library was made with the immunoSEQ multiplex PCR assay. For TCR sequencing, RNA was extracted from every sample and reverse transcribed into cDNA to serve as template. First-strand cDNA was synthesized using SuperScript III with a 2:1 mix of oligo-dT and random hexamers. A synthetic immune receptor repertoire was used to measure amplification bias, and any remaining bias was corrected computationally. The authors' pipeline ran thus. Raw reads were preprocessed for error removal, and CDR3 was defined according to IMGT conventions as running from the conserved cysteine to phenylalanine. Clonality was computed by normalizing Shannon entropy by log2 of the number of productive unique TCRs and subtracting the result from 1. Whether each scalp clone was CD4 or CD8 was inferred by checking scalp TCRbeta sequences against the CD4 and CD8 repertoires from sorted blood. This immuneACCESS table, as held by TCRdb, lists in-frame sequences with V and J called but not all clones. Of the missing ones, under half trace to an unresolved V gene in checked studies; the others have no known cause. V and J calls and clone size follow that table, whereas D and trimming were derived from the DNA. This sample is represented by about 160,000 clones; just over 65% of them were singletons. The ten top clones hold more than 0.7% of the sample.

CDR1 and CDR2 are read off the germline V gene as SQVTM and ANQGSEA. V was cut back by 8 bases and J by 4 bases, leaving a gap of 16 bases between them. From the cysteine up to the phenylalanine, the CDR3 has a length of 13 residues. Only the CDR3 region is kept as DNA, spanning 39 bases read in frame from base 1. About this clone itself: The specificity of this receptor is unknown. Base qualities are not provided; no much larger clone lies one nucleotide away.

General conclusions and limits of the study: TCR sequences shared between patients were less clear than in mice, possibly partly because of HLA diversity in the patient population. Tofacitinib significantly decreased scalp clonality and the number of expanded CD8+ clones among the top 100 scalp clones. Many expanded lesional clones persisted in scalp and blood during tofacitinib treatment, which may partly explain relapse after stopping treatment. Because the treated cohort was small and had just a single nonresponder, larger studies are needed to establish links between baseline CD8+ expansion and response. Higher clonality and more expanded CD8+ clones were observed in lesional scalp than in normal scalp, particularly in alopecia totalis/universalis, a finding suggestive of antigenic drive. Unlike mouse skin, where gammadelta T cells dominate, normal human skin contains resident alphabeta T cells that get sequenced too, which complicates analysis of the scalp TCR repertoire.

Explained via the paper, the time point label denotes: around 28 days on oral tofacitinib. The treatment or condition label, read with the paper, signifies: oral pan-JAK inhibitor, 5-10 mg twice daily. Peripheral blood and lesional scalp punch biopsies were obtained from patients with alopecia areata. PBMCs were isolated by density centrifugation and stained for CD3, CD4 and CD8, and CD4+ and CD8+ T cells were sorted on a FACSAria. The sequences come from CD4+ T cells sorted from blood, collected at week 4, from a patient treated with tofacitinib. This TCR came from a human donor with alopecia areata. The rearrangement combines TRBV29-1 with TRBJ2-3; the D segment could be TRBD1, given 5 matching bases. The nucleotide sequence is given as TGCAGCCATAAGTCCAGGGCCGCAGATACGCAGTATTTT. Translated, this gives CSHKSRAADTQYF.